One and the same sample provided the 23 T cell receptor beta chains below, sequenced in a study of human T cells and chemical hapten exposure. The time point was: patch test 1, 2 weeks after DPC sensitization. Treatment defined: therapeutic diphenylcyclopropenone sensitization with weekly scalp DPC. One entry per CDR3 protein, called by TCRdb with MiXCR from the RACE reads. The sample has fewer than 500,000 distinct CDR3 sequences; more than 4.5% are singletons. This specimen consisted of whole blood, obtained in connection with sensitization to the hapten diphenylcyclopropenone (DPC). The source is a woman in her fifties or sixties with alopecia areata. Some clones in this sample may be carry-over from other donors' samples.

This clonotype was found many times. The chain is built from TRBV20-1 and TRBJ2-3; TRBD2 agrees at 9 bases. V lost 4 bases, J lost 4 bases, and 15 bases stayed unmatched. CDR1 is DFQATT and CDR2 is SNEGSKA in the germline V gene (reference sequence). The CDR3 runs to 17 residues. The DNA for the CDR3 is TGCAGTGCTATACGACCCGATAGCGGGAGCGTCGCAGATACGCAGTATTTT. The encoded protein is CSAIRPDSGSVADTQYF.

This clonotype was seen ten or more times. J is TRBJ2-7 and V is TRBV6-5; the match to TRBD1 covers 7 bases. From germline, CDR1 is MNHEY and CDR2 SVGAGI. V was pared by 0 bases and J by 0 bases, with 2 bases of the junction left unmatched. The CDR3 spans 15 residues. CDR3: CASSYSGQSSYEQYF. CDR3 bases: TGTGCCAGCAGTTACTCGGGACAGAGCTCCTACGAGCAGTACTTC.

This clonotype has ten or more counts. V and J are TRBV12-3 or TRBV12-4 and TRBJ1-2; 7 bases line up with TRBD1. The V segment lost 6 bases and the J segment 7 bases; nucleotides outside the gene matches: 2. The CDR3 sequence is 11 residues long. The CDR3 loop reads CASSNRGGYTF. In DNA, the CDR3 is TGTGCCAGCAGCAACAGGGGTGGCTACACCTTC.

Many counts were recorded for this clonotype. The rearrangement links TRBV27 to TRBJ2-2; D could derive from TRBD1 or TRBD2 (7 bases each). Looked up from germline, CDR1 is MNHEY and CDR2 is SMNVEV (reference sequence). V lost 8 bases and J lost 4, with 17 bases in between. This CDR3 is 15 amino acids long. The CDR3 region has the DNA TGTGCCAGCTCTTATGCAGGGGGGGGCACCGGGGAGCTGTTTTTT. As protein: CASSYAGGGTGELFF.

This clonotype was counted ten times or more. This chain joins TRBV6-6 and TRBJ2-3; D remains ambiguous. Per the germline V gene, CDR1 is MNHNY and CDR2 is SVGAGI (reference sequence). V dropped 0 bases and J dropped 2 bases, with 6 bases sitting between them. This CDR3 comprises 14 residues. This CDR3 is CASSYSFTTDTQYF. CDR3 sequence (DNA): TGTGCCAGCAGTTACTCTTTTACCACAGATACGCAGTATTTT.

The chain combines TRBV4-2 with TRBJ2-7; D is perhaps TRBD2 (6 bases). CDR1 is LGHNA and CDR2 is YNFKEQ in the germline V gene. This CDR3 has 14 residues. V lost 1 base and J lost 5, with 12 bases in between. CDR3 sequence: CASSQALRRDEQYF. CDR3 sequence (DNA): TGTGCCAGCAGCCAAGCGTTGAGGAGGGACGAGCAGTACTTC.

This clonotype was observed many times. The chain has TRBV7-9 and TRBJ2-1; D perhaps matches TRBD2 (7 bases). CDR3 length equals 16 residues. Trimming stripped 6 bases from V and 1 base from J, with 16 bases between. Germline assignment: CDR1 SEHNR and CDR2 FQNEAQ (reference sequence). Written as DNA, the CDR3 is TGTGCCAGCAGGCGCGGGGGCTCAAAATCCTACAATGAGCAGTTCTTC. Its translation is CASRRGGSKSYNEQFF.

This clonotype was seen many times. The CDR3 is CASSLLGWTDTQYF. For the CDR3, the DNA is TGTGCCAGCAGTTTACTAGGGTGGACAGATACGCAGTATTTT. This chain joins TRBV12-3 or TRBV12-4 and TRBJ2-3; D gene ambiguous. The CDR3 sequence is 14 residues long. V lost 2 bases and J lost 3, with 9 bases in between.

This clonotype was recorded many times. This chain uses TRBV6-2 or TRBV6-3 with TRBJ2-7, with 8 bases aligning to TRBD1. Trimming at V came to 5 bases and at J to 6 bases, leaving 9 bases not matched to a gene. Germline V lookup: CDR1 MNHEY, CDR2 SVGEGT. CDR3 size: 14 residues. CDR3 protein: CASSPRQGATEQYF. Here the CDR3 DNA reads TGTGCCAGCAGTCCGCGTCAGGGGGCGACCGAGCAGTACTTC.

This clonotype turned up a few times. The CDR3 nucleotides read TGCAGTGCTCACCCACCTTTGGGAGGAGATGCTAGCACAGATACGCAGTATTTT. It codes for CSAHPPLGGDASTDTQYF. The V call is TRBV20-1, the J call TRBJ2-3, with D possibly TRBD2 on 6 matching bases. V was shortened by 5 bases and J by 0 bases, with 24 bases between the two germline ends. This CDR3 is built from 18 residues. CDR1 is DFQATT and CDR2 is SNEGSKA in the germline V gene (reference sequence).

This clonotype was seen many times. The rearrangement links TRBV28 to TRBJ2-3, with TRBD2 matching 9 bases. V shed 4 bases, J shed 5 bases, and the junction held 10 bases outside the gene matches. The CDR3 has 16 amino acids. Germline V CDR1 and CDR2: MDHEN, SYDVKM. DNA for the CDR3: TGTGCCAGCAGTTCCGCCCAAGCGGGAGGTAGAGATACGCAGTATTTT. It is translated as CASSSAQAGGRDTQYF.

This clonotype was observed a handful of times. This chain uses TRBV12-3 or TRBV12-4 with TRBJ1-2; 7 nucleotides agree with TRBD1. The CDR3 is 15 amino acids. V dropped 3 bases and J dropped 7; count of bases not matched to a gene: 11. The CDR3 spells CASSFGGQQTIGYTF. CDR3 nucleotides: TGTGCCAGCAGTTTTGGGGGACAGCAAACTATTGGCTACACCTTC.

This clonotype was seen a few times. This rearrangement joins TRBV12-3 or TRBV12-4 to TRBJ2-2; 7 nucleotides agree with TRBD1. The CDR3 covers 14 residues. J gave up 2 bases and V 7 bases, and 4 bases lay outside the gene matches. The CDR3 bases are TGTGCCAGCAAACAGGGGTTCAACACCGGGGAGCTGTTTTTT. It yields the protein CASKQGFNTGELFF.

This clonotype was seen repeatedly, ten times or more. The J gene is TRBJ1-2, the V gene TRBV18, with no clear D. CDR1 is KGHSH and CDR2 is LQKENI in the germline V gene. The CDR3 runs 12 residues. The V end was cut by 2 bases, the J end by 4 bases, with 5 bases between. In DNA, the CDR3 is TGTGCCAGCTCACCAGGGGTCTATGGCTACACCTTC. Its protein product is CASSPGVYGYTF.

This clonotype occurred a few times. The chain uses TRBV29-1 and TRBJ2-1, with 7 bases that match TRBD2. V shed 7 bases and J 8 bases; nucleotides not matched to a gene: 11. Germline lookup yields CDR1 SQVTM and CDR2 ANQGSEA. The CDR3 is made up of 13 amino acids. The CDR3 nucleotides read TGCAGCGCCTTCCGGACTAGTCAGGATGAGCAGTTCTTC. Encoded protein: CSAFRTSQDEQFF.

A few counts support this clonotype. The DNA for the CDR3 is TGTGCCAGCAGCTTATTCGCCCCAGCGGGAGACTACGAGCAGTACTTC. Residues: CASSLFAPAGDYEQYF. The V gene is TRBV7-6, the J gene TRBJ2-7, with 8 bases identical to TRBD2. The J segment lost 3 bases and the V segment lost 2 bases, leaving 9 bases of the junction unmatched. The CDR3 length is 16 residues. Germline loops: CDR1 SGHVS, CDR2 FNYEAQ.

This clonotype has at least ten counts. This chain links TRBV6-2 or TRBV6-3 with TRBJ2-2; 11 bases align to TRBD2. The CDR3 is 15 residues long. V gave up 5 bases and J gave up 6 bases; unmatched junction bases: 5. Germline CDR1 reads MNHEY; CDR2 reads SVGEGT. CDR3: CASSALGLAAGELFF. CDR3 DNA: TGTGCCAGCAGTGCCTTGGGACTAGCGGCCGGGGAGCTGTTTTTT.

This clonotype was counted a few times. This chain connects TRBV9 to TRBJ2-6; D gene uncertain. V was clipped by 4 bases and J by 2 bases, with 10 bases between them. Germline V CDR1 and CDR2: SGDLS, YYNGEE. The CDR3 runs to 15 residues. CDR3 sequence (DNA): TGTGCCAGCAGCTCGGACGGTGCTGGGGCCAACGTCCTGACTTTC. It is translated as CASSSDGAGANVLTF. The entire variable domain, with the rest obtained from reference TRBV9 and TRBJ2-6, is as follows: DSGVTQTPKHLITATGQRVTLRCSPRSGDLSVYWYQQSLDQGLQFLIQYYNGEERAKGNILERFSAQQFPDLHSELNLSSLELGDSALYFCASSSDGAGANVLTFGAGSRLTVL.

This clonotype was counted only a few times. This chain links TRBV7-2 with TRBJ2-5; 10 nucleotides agree with TRBD2. Germline CDR1 reads SGHTA; CDR2 reads FQGNSA. The CDR3 runs 15 residues. Trimming removed 3 bases from V and 5 bases from J; junction bases left unmatched: 6. The CDR3 sequence: CASSFASGSLETQYF. As DNA, the CDR3 is TGTGCCAGCAGCTTCGCTAGCGGGAGTTTGGAGACCCAGTACTTC. Variable domain in full (rest from reference TRBV7-2 and TRBJ2-5): GAGVSQSPSNKVTEKGKDVELRCDPISGHTALYWYRQSLGQGLEFLIYFQGNSAPDKSGLPSDRFSAERTGGSVSTLTIQRTQQEDSAVYLCASSFASGSLETQYFGPGTRLLVL.

V gene TRBV6-1 combines with J gene TRBJ1-5; maybe TRBD1 (5 bases). The CDR3 consists of 16 residues. V was shortened by 6 bases and J by 3 bases, with 18 bases between the two germline ends. Germline CDR1 and CDR2: MNHNS and SASEGT. Here the CDR3 reads CASRDVIGADNQPQHF. The CDR3, as DNA: TGTGCCAGCAGGGACGTGATTGGGGCGGACAATCAGCCCCAGCATTTT.

This clonotype has more than one count but fewer than ten. V gene TRBV12-3 or TRBV12-4 combines with J gene TRBJ2-3; 9 nucleotides line up with TRBD2. V was pared by 5 bases and J by 2 bases, with 5 bases of the junction left unmatched. The CDR3 loop spans 15 amino acids. For the CDR3, the DNA is TGTGCCAGCAGTCTCCTAGCGGGATTCACAGATACGCAGTATTTT. Protein sequence: CASSLLAGFTDTQYF.

This clonotype was seen repeatedly, ten times or more. The CDR3 here is CASSLEMQKRDVYEQYF. The CDR3 coding sequence is TGTGCCAGCAGCTTAGAGATGCAGAAGCGGGATGTTTACGAGCAGTACTTC. The J gene is TRBJ2-7, the V gene TRBV11-2, with 7 bases lining up with TRBD2. Looked up from germline, CDR1 is SGHAT and CDR2 is FQNNGV. This CDR3 comprises 17 residues. With 0 bases clipped from V and 4 bases from J, the junction kept 12 bases outside the gene matches.

This clonotype was observed many times. This rearrangement joins TRBV7-6 to TRBJ2-4; D is unclear. Per germline, CDR1 SGHVS and CDR2 FNYEAQ. This CDR3 comprises 11 residues. V was clipped by 3 bases and J by 9 bases, with 6 bases between them. In nucleotides, the CDR3 is TGTGCCAGCAGCTTCTCCGGCATTCAGTACTTC. Translation: CASSFSGIQYF. Complete variable domain (other parts from reference TRBV7-6 and TRBJ2-4): GAGVSQSPRYKVTKRGQDVALRCDPISGHVSLYWYRQALGQGPEFLTYFNYEAQQDKSGLPNDRFSAERPEGSISTLTIQRTEQRDSAMYRCASSFSGIQYFGAGTRLSVL.